This T cell receptor (beta chain) stems from a study of post-analysis software for immune sequencing data. Study-level results: Diversity measured as normalized Chao1 was significantly lower in multiple sclerosis patients than in controls.

Comment on this clonotype: As yet, its antigen is unknown.

TCR beta cDNA libraries included unique molecular identifiers. From the PCR reads, TCRdb called clonotypes with MiXCR, one entry per CDR3 protein. Here the sample spans about 500,000 distinct CDR3 sequences, 40% to 55% being singletons. This TCR was sampled from a girl aged 5-17 years with multiple sclerosis. Material for sequencing was blood.

The CDR3 loop reads CASSGQFDNTDTQYF. The CDR3 nucleotides read TGTGCCAGCAGCGGACAGTTCGATAACACAGATACGCAGTATTTT. The chain uses TRBV2 and TRBJ2-3, with D possibly TRBD1 on 6 matching bases. V lost 6 bases, J lost 2 bases, and 15 bases lay in between. This CDR3 spans 15 amino acids. CDR1 and CDR2 (germline): SNHLY, FYNNEI.